The present T cell receptor beta chain was sequenced within a study of blood T cell repertoires in COVID-19. Study overall: Researchers got acute and convalescent COVID-19 samples from the United States, Italy and Spain. PBMCs, B-cell-depleted T cells, or T cells provided the cDNA or gDNA that made up the material.

There are 16 residues in the CDR3. With V trimmed by 8 bases and J by 0 bases, 9 bases remained unmatched. From germline, CDR1 is MNHEY and CDR2 SMNVEV (reference sequence). In the study's own analysis: Counts of nucleated cells, estimated from reference gene primer amplification, were obtained. Generated by immunoSEQ multiplex PCR, the TCRdb table keeps only in-frame clones and is missing some. D and trimming come from the DNA, and the V and J calls and clone size come from that table. The repertoire holds 100,000 to 150,000 clones, with 55% to 75% as singletons. Sequencing input: peripheral blood. This clonotype originated in a woman aged 70-85 years with acute or convalescent COVID-19. The chain employs TRBV27 and TRBJ2-1; 8 nucleotides match TRBD2. The CDR3 spells CASRSGRGVSYNEQFF. The CDR3 DNA reads TGTGCCAGCCGTTCGGGGCGGGGGGTCTCCTACAATGAGCAGTTCTTC.